This is a list of T cell receptor beta chains from one sample in a study of blood T cell repertoires in COVID-19. The assay was immunoSEQ multiplex PCR, and TCRdb's table has in-frame clones only and misses some. The sample holds hundreds of thousands of clones, over 70% seen once. The sequencing input was peripheral blood. These receptors were obtained from a woman of 80 years or more with acute or convalescent COVID-19. Both conserved end residues are part of each CDR3. Each record gives: J gene, V gene, D gene, CDR3 protein. A D gene is named only where the DNA matches it firmly.

TRBJ2-5 | TRBV5-5 | TRBD1 | CASSFRDRGQQETQYF
TRBJ1-2 | TRBV28 | - | CASVSGNGYTF
TRBJ2-5 | TRBV29-1 | - | CSVNLQETQYF
TRBJ1-2 | TRBV29-1 | TRBD1 | CSVSEGANGYTF
TRBJ2-5 | TRBV29-1 | - | CSVDRQETQYF
TRBJ1-2 | TRBV14 | - | CASSQGGQGLSYGYTF
TRBJ2-5 | TRBV5-8 | TRBD1 | CASSSRTGGLETQYF
TRBJ2-7 | TRBV6-5 | - | CASSYSRVQVAGEQYF
TRBJ2-1 | TRBV3-1/TRBV3-2 | - | CASSPRFVGNEQFF
TRBJ2-1 | TRBV27 | - | CASSRQNEQFF
TRBJ2-3 | TRBV29-1 | TRBD2 | CSVEGGAGGPRDTQYF
TRBJ2-1 | TRBV3-1/TRBV3-2 | - | CASSPGSGWVNEQFF
TRBJ1-5 | TRBV6-2/TRBV6-3 | - | CASSYSIQSNQPQHF
TRBJ1-1 | TRBV15 | TRBD1 | CATRPTGGTEAFF
TRBJ1-3 | TRBV6-5 | - | CASSYSISSGNTIYF
TRBJ2-2 | TRBV5-1 | - | CASSKNGKGGTGELFF
TRBJ1-6 | TRBV30 | TRBD1 | CAWSVGGPGQGWSSSPLHF
TRBJ2-7 | TRBV10-1 | - | CASSNQRPAVTEEYQTIYEQYF
TRBJ2-1 | TRBV29-1 | TRBD1 | CSVEGTGSYNEQFF
TRBJ2-2 | TRBV4-3 | - | CASSQDPGPLTGELFF
TRBJ2-7 | TRBV30 | - | CAWSRGGGLSSYEQYF
TRBJ2-2 | TRBV7-6 | - | CASSPLLPANTGELFF
TRBJ2-5 | TRBV2 | TRBD2 | CASSEVLAGAETQYF
TRBJ1-2 | TRBV20-1 | - | CSLGVNYGYTF
TRBJ1-2 | TRBV5-1 | - | CASSLGSSQGVAGYTF
TRBJ2-7 | TRBV3-1/TRBV3-2 | - | CASSPFGVRPSYEQYF
TRBJ2-6 | TRBV5-8 | - | CASSFLRGVGANVLTF
TRBJ1-1 | TRBV7-9 | - | CASTPEGTHMNTEAFF
TRBJ1-4 | TRBV29-1 | TRBD1 | CSGGQGGEKLFF
TRBJ1-5 | TRBV18 | - | CASSPGGTLIEPQHF
TRBJ2-3 | TRBV7-9 | - | CASSLMGADTQYF
TRBJ2-7 | TRBV6-5 | - | CASSYRRGYEQYF
TRBJ2-1 | TRBV10-3 | TRBD1 | CAITRGQGVDEQFF
TRBJ2-7 | TRBV6-6 | TRBD2 | CASSPAGGTPSYEQYF
TRBJ2-1 | TRBV7-7 | TRBD2 | CASSPGTSGYEQFF
TRBJ1-5 | TRBV18 | TRBD1 | CATQDRVGQPQHF
TRBJ2-7 | TRBV5-4 | TRBD2 | CASSTRRTSGVYEQYF
TRBJ1-5 | TRBV2 | - | CASSEVPNQPQHF
TRBJ2-3 | TRBV11-2 | - | CASSLGPTGTYDTQYF